The 27 T cell receptor beta chains listed next were all sequenced from one sample in a study of T-cell reconstitution after alpha-beta-depleted transplantation in children. The TCRbeta library incorporated unique molecular identifiers. TCRdb passed the PCR reads through MiXCR, listing each CDR3 protein once. This table holds 540,000 or so distinct CDR3 sequences, under 25% found once. The sequencing here drew on PBMCs, mostly from graft donor cells, taken 360 days after TCRalphabeta/CD19-depleted stem cell transplant. Receptor source: a boy under two years old who had a stem cell transplant for acute myeloid leukemia, so the T cells may come from the graft donor.

This clonotype was picked up many times. The V and J genes are TRBV7-9 and TRBJ2-3, with D possibly being TRBD1 or TRBD2 (6 bases each). Germline values: CDR1 SEHNR, CDR2 FQNEAQ (reference sequence). V gave up 2 bases and J gave up 5 bases, with 17 bases separating them. The CDR3 runs 16 residues. DNA for the CDR3: TGTGCCAGCAGCTTATGGGGGGCTAATGTTGGAGATACGCAGTATTTT. Protein product: CASSLWGANVGDTQYF.

This clonotype occurred a few times. The rearrangement links TRBV12-3 or TRBV12-4 to TRBJ1-5; a weak D match, TRBD1 (6 bases). This CDR3 comprises 13 residues. V was trimmed by 8 bases and J by 3 bases, leaving 11 bases between them. The chain's CDR3 is CASRMGANQPQHF. Written as DNA, the CDR3 is TGTGCCAGCCGAATGGGGGCCAATCAGCCCCAGCATTTT.

The sample holds many counts of this clonotype. The rearrangement links TRBV12-3 or TRBV12-4 to TRBJ1-4; maybe TRBD1 (5 bases). CDR3 size: 16 residues. Trimming took 4 bases from V and 8 from J, leaving 20 bases between them. CDR3 DNA sequence: TGTGCCAGCAGTTATGGCCCCGGGGCTAATAGGGAAAAACTGTTTTTT. This sequence encodes CASSYGPGANREKLFF.

The CDR3 coding sequence is TGCAGCTCTCCACGACCGACTGTCTACGAGCAGTACGTC. Translated: CSSPRPTVYEQYV. The genes are TRBV29-1 and TRBJ2-7; D uncertain. The germline V and J ends were trimmed by 8 bases and 3 bases, with 17 bases remaining between them. Germline-derived CDR1 and CDR2 are SQVTM and ANQGSEA. CDR3 length: 13 amino acids.

V is TRBV4-1 and J is TRBJ2-6; D ambiguous. This CDR3 spans 16 amino acids. V was shortened by 6 bases and J by 0 bases, with 12 bases between the two germline ends. Germline-derived CDR1 and CDR2 are MGHRA and YSYEKL. CDR3 sequence (DNA): TGCGCCAGCAGGGATCCTCTTTCCTCTGGGGCCAACGTCCTGACTTTC. Protein: CASRDPLSSGANVLTF.

The V gene is TRBV30, the J gene TRBJ2-1, with TRBD2 matching over 10 bases. Looked up from germline, CDR1 is GTSNPN and CDR2 is SVGIG (reference sequence). V trimming: 4 bases; J trimming: 8 bases; junction bases outside the gene matches: 14. The CDR3 length is 16 residues. CDR3 sequence reads: CAWNYAGTSAYHEQFF. CDR3 bases: TGTGCCTGGAATTATGCCGGGACTAGCGCCTATCATGAGCAGTTCTTC.

This clonotype turned up a few times. The chain is built from TRBV12-3 or TRBV12-4 and TRBJ1-6, with TRBD1 matching 10 bases. The CDR3 runs to 15 residues. V was clipped by 5 bases and J by 9 bases; unmatched bases: 7. This chain's CDR3 is CASSTTGTGVSPLHF. Here the CDR3 DNA reads TGTGCCAGCAGTACAACCGGGACAGGGGTTTCACCCCTCCACTTT.

The V and J genes are TRBV18 and TRBJ2-5, with 7 bases identical to TRBD2. CDR1 is KGHSH and CDR2 is LQKENI in the germline V gene. J gave up 3 bases and V 6 bases, and 13 bases lay outside the gene matches. This CDR3 region has 16 residues. DNA of the CDR3: TGTGCCAGCTCCCCTATACCCGGGACTAACGAAGAGACCCAGTACTTC. Translated: CASSPIPGTNEETQYF.

The gene calls are TRBV7-9 and TRBJ1-6; the D is unclear. Trimming took 6 bases from V and 7 from J, leaving 10 bases between them. Germline-derived CDR1 and CDR2 are SEHNR and FQNEAQ (reference sequence). The CDR3 contains 13 residues. The CDR3 reads CASRRTGNSPLHF. The CDR3 nucleotides are TGTGCCAGCAGACGAACTGGGAATTCACCCCTCCACTTT.

This clonotype was recorded a few times. The chain recombines TRBV11-2 with TRBJ2-7; no firm D call. Germline values: CDR1 SGHAT, CDR2 FQNNGV. The V end lost 2 bases, the J end lost 8 bases, and 19 bases lay between the germline ends. CDR3 size: 15 residues. CDR3 loop: CASSLLGSITQKQYF. The CDR3 bases are TGTGCCAGCAGCTTACTGGGGTCCATCACCCAAAAGCAGTACTTC.

The sample holds a few counts of this clonotype. The J gene is TRBJ2-1, the V gene TRBV4-1; 10 bases are shared with TRBD2. Germline CDR1 is MGHRA and CDR2 is YSYEKL. Losses at the gene ends were 3 bases for V and 3 bases for J; bases not matched to a gene: 5. This CDR3 has 16 residues. The CDR3 is CASSHDRTSGYNEQFF. The CDR3 coding sequence is TGCGCCAGCAGCCACGATCGGACTAGCGGCTACAATGAGCAGTTCTTC.

This clonotype was counted many times. The chain has TRBV27 and TRBJ1-1, with a tentative D call TRBD1 (5 bases). The germline V gene has CDR1 MNHEY and CDR2 SMNVEV (reference sequence). The CDR3 runs to 13 residues. V was cut by 2 bases and J by 5 bases, with 9 bases left in between. CDR3 amino acids: CASSLRDGTEAFF. The DNA of the CDR3 is TGTGCCAGCAGTTTACGGGACGGGACTGAAGCTTTCTTT.

The chain couples TRBV7-2 to TRBJ2-7; TRBD1 might be the D (6 bases). V was pared by 7 bases and J by 3 bases, with 16 bases between. Germline CDR1 is SGHTA and CDR2 is FQGNSA. The CDR3 consists of 14 residues. This chain's CDR3 is CASTYPAGDYEQYF. The CDR3, as DNA: TGTGCCAGCACCTATCCGGCAGGGGACTACGAGCAGTACTTC.

This clonotype has a handful of counts. CDR3 bases: TGCAGTGTGGGAGGGGGAGTTTACTATGGCTACACCTTC. This translates into CSVGGGVYYGYTF. V is TRBV20-1 and J is TRBJ1-2; weak D call: TRBD1 (6 bases). From germline, CDR1 is DFQATT and CDR2 SNEGSKA (reference sequence). This CDR3 has 13 amino acids. Trimming removed 7 bases from V and 3 bases from J, with 15 bases in between.

J is TRBJ1-5 and V is TRBV6-1, with 12 bases identical to TRBD1. The length of the CDR3 is 17 residues. V shed 7 bases, J shed 3 bases, and the junction held 10 bases outside the gene matches. The V gene's germline CDR1 is MNHNS and CDR2 SASEGT. The CDR3 here is CASKEGTGGLFNQPQHF. CDR3 DNA sequence: TGTGCCAGCAAAGAGGGGACAGGGGGCCTTTTCAATCAGCCCCAGCATTTT.

This clonotype appeared many times. The V call is TRBV4-1, the J call TRBJ1-3; D uncertain. V gave up 4 bases and J gave up 0 bases, with 16 bases separating them. This CDR3 is 17 amino acids long. The V gene's germline CDR1 is MGHRA and CDR2 YSYEKL. The CDR3 nucleotides are TGCGCCAGCAGCCCAGGAGACTGGTCCCGCTCTGGAAACACCATATATTTT. This encodes CASSPGDWSRSGNTIYF.

This chain connects TRBV4-2 to TRBJ2-7, with TRBD2 identical over 8 bases. The CDR3 totals 15 residues. V gave up 0 bases and J gave up 3 bases; unmatched junction bases: 4. Per germline, CDR1 LGHNA and CDR2 YNFKEQ. Written as DNA, the CDR3 is TGTGCCAGCAGCCAAGACGGGGGGGTAATCTACGAGCAGTACGTC. Its protein product is CASSQDGGVIYEQYV.

This clonotype was found a few times. The chain carries TRBV27 and TRBJ2-7; D not resolved. Germline CDR1 is MNHEY and CDR2 is SMNVEV (reference sequence). Trimming removed 5 bases from V and 6 bases from J, with 17 bases in between. The CDR3 is 14 residues long. For the CDR3, the DNA is TGTGCCAGCAGTCCAAGAGCCCCAGGTTTCGAGCAGTACGTC. Translation gives CASSPRAPGFEQYV.

This sequence joins TRBV29-1 and TRBJ1-4, with D perhaps TRBD1 (5 bases). V lost 6 bases to trimming and J lost 8 bases, with 13 bases between them. The V gene's germline CDR1 is SQVTM and CDR2 ANQGSEA. The CDR3 totals 12 residues. The CDR3 nucleotides read TGCAGCGTCGGGACCCGAGGGGAAAAACTGTTTTTT. Its protein product is CSVGTRGEKLFF.

A few counts support this clonotype. The chain employs TRBV11-3 and TRBJ2-3; D is undetermined. The ends were cut back, 5 bases at V and 0 bases at J, with 9 bases in the middle. The CDR3 sequence is 14 residues long. Germline CDR1 and CDR2: SGHNT and YENEEA. DNA of the CDR3: TGTGCCAGCAGCCGCGGACGGAGCACAGATACGCAGTATTTT. It encodes CASSRGRSTDTQYF.

In this sample, this clonotype turned up many times. The chain joins TRBV27 to TRBJ2-1; 9 bases match TRBD1. Germline V gives CDR1 MNHEY, CDR2 SMNVEV (reference sequence). V lost 8 bases, J lost 7 bases, and 9 bases stayed unmatched. CDR3 length: 14 amino acids. The CDR3 DNA sequence: TGTGCCAGCTCCGGGACAGGGAATGGAAATGAGCAGTTCTTC. Translated, it gives CASSGTGNGNEQFF.

This clonotype was observed a handful of times. The chain recombines TRBV12-3 or TRBV12-4 with TRBJ2-3, with D hard to call. V lost 7 bases and J lost 1, with 12 bases in between. This CDR3 is built from 14 residues. The DNA for the CDR3 is TGTGCCAGCACGCCGTCTTGGGGCACAGATACGCAGTATTTT. It encodes CASTPSWGTDTQYF.

This rearrangement joins TRBV28 to TRBJ2-2, with no clear D. The V gene's germline CDR1 is MDHEN and CDR2 SYDVKM. The CDR3 is 14 residues long. V was cut by 5 bases and J by 7 bases, with 14 bases left in between. The CDR3 DNA follows: TGTGCCAGCAGTCCACCCACAGAGGTCGGGGAGCTGTTTTTT. Translated: CASSPPTEVGELFF.

The J gene is TRBJ2-2, the V gene TRBV10-3, with unresolved D. This CDR3 spans 13 amino acids. V lost 0 bases and J lost 6, with 5 bases in between. Germline V gene lookup returns CDR1 ENHRY and CDR2 SYGVKD. CDR3 amino acids: CAISESRAGELFF. The CDR3 bases are TGTGCCATCAGTGAGTCTAGGGCCGGGGAGCTGTTTTTT.

The chain couples TRBV12-3 or TRBV12-4 to TRBJ1-5, with 7 bases matching TRBD1. V shed 5 bases, J shed 4 bases, and the junction held 8 bases outside the gene matches. The CDR3 is 15 amino acids. This chain's CDR3 is CASSPSGGGNQPQHF. The CDR3 DNA is TGTGCCAGCAGTCCGTCAGGGGGGGGTAATCAGCCCCAGCATTTT.

At least ten counts were recorded for this clonotype. The V and J genes are TRBV20-1 and TRBJ2-5, with D perhaps matching TRBD1 or TRBD2 (6 bases each). Trimming shortened V by 5 bases and J by 0 bases, and 16 bases separated the two germline ends. Germline V lookup: CDR1 DFQATT, CDR2 SNEGSKA (reference sequence). The CDR3 spans 15 residues. CDR3 nucleotides: TGCAGTGCTCACCGGGGGCCCCTGTACCAAGAGACCCAGTACTTC. As protein: CSAHRGPLYQETQYF.

This clonotype was seen many times. CDR3 protein: CSARDLTGSYEQYV. The CDR3 DNA reads TGCAGTGCTAGAGATCTCACAGGGTCCTACGAGCAGTACGTC. The genes are TRBV20-1 and TRBJ2-7, with TRBD1 as a possible D gene (6 bases). The CDR3 has 14 residues. The V and J ends lost 0 bases and 1 base respectively, with 10 bases between them. Germline V gene sequence: CDR1 DFQATT, CDR2 SNEGSKA (reference sequence).